This record looks at one T cell receptor (beta chain) sequence and its context. Its antigen remains unknown. The CDR3 has 12 amino acids. CDR1 and CDR2 (germline): SGHDN, FVKESK. With V trimmed by 3 bases and J by 12 bases, 7 bases remained unmatched. These data originate in a study of cytomegalovirus exposure and HLA in healthy donors. Study-wide points: Among TCR beta chains, those listed as cytomegalovirus-associated numbered more than 150. A later analysis appeared to link common viral pathogens to several of the most significant clusters. Previously analyzed data showed that most TCR beta V segments were productive at a frequency of about 87% or about 30%.

Use of 60 Vbeta and 13 Jbeta primers characterized the PCR. This table comes from immunoSEQ multiplex PCR, and its TCRdb copy is limited to in-frame clones, with some not included. The table records some 170,000 clones, 72% of them present only once. The V and J genes are TRBV14 and TRBJ2-7, with 8 bases lining up with TRBD1. The clonotype originates from a human donor in good health. Sequences were obtained from PBMCs. The CDR3 protein is CASSQDRTGRYF. CDR3 nucleotides: TGTGCCAGCAGCCAGGATCGGACAGGGCGGTACTTC.